This entry describes one T cell receptor (beta chain). The antigen is unknown. With a J-beta primer mix and a sample-barcoded 5' primer, a second PCR ran 7 to 11 cycles. One entry per CDR3 protein results from TCRdb running MiXCR on the 5' RACE reads. The sample yields fewer than 1,200,000 distinct CDR3 sequences, roughly 24% seen once. This record belongs to a study of blood T cells in healthy people across ages. At the level of the study: Template switching recovered approximately one barcoded beta molecule for every two T cells. Study observations and caveats: The fall in TCR beta diversity per million T cells was roughly linear with age.

From germline, CDR1 is SGHRS and CDR2 YFSETQ. The CDR3 consists of 15 residues. V lost 2 bases to trimming and J lost 0 bases, with 10 bases between them. The data also belong to a second study, concerning T cells of mothers and their children. That source notes: There were no persistent microchimeric T cell clones detected.

Sequencing input: blood. V and J are TRBV5-1 and TRBJ2-3; D perhaps matches TRBD2 (5 bases). The sequence came from a girl aged 2 to 10 in good health. The CDR3 spells CASSFGLSSTDTQYF. The CDR3 nucleotides are TGCGCCAGCAGCTTCGGACTCTCTAGCACAGATACGCAGTATTTT.